The next 5 T cell receptor beta chains were all read from a single sample in a study of shared clonotypes between healthy human individuals. Measured with immunoSEQ multiplex PCR; TCRdb has only the in-frame clones, and not every one. The table includes fewer than 850,000 clones, 96% detected once. It was CD45RO-negative cells, positively selected for CCR7, that made up naive CD8 cells, with terminally differentiated effector memory CD45RA+ cells excluded. Sequenced: naive CD8+ T cells sorted from blood. These receptors were taken from a man aged 25-40 years in good health.

The chain is built from TRBV7-9 and TRBJ1-3; 8 bases map to TRBD1. J was trimmed by 8 bases and V by 3 bases; bases with no gene match: 6. This CDR3 contains 14 residues. Germline CDR1 SEHNR, CDR2 FQNEAQ (reference sequence). CDR3 DNA: TGTGCCAGCAGCTTCGGCAGGGGGCAAGACACCATATATTTT. Translating it yields CASSFGRGQDTIYF.

In regard to this clone: Within the sample, other DNA sequences also encode this same CDR3. This chain joins TRBV11-2 and TRBJ2-7; D call uncertain. Deletions cut 5 bases from V and 2 bases from J, with 7 bases between. Germline V lookup: CDR1 SGHAT, CDR2 FQNNGV. CDR3 length: 12 amino acids. CDR3 region: CASSLLPYEQYF. As DNA, the CDR3 is TGTGCCAGCAGCCTGCTTCCCTACGAGCAGTACTTC.

Of note for this clone: One end of the junction varies from germline; a read error may be responsible. This chain connects TRBV7-8 to TRBJ2-7; tentative D call: TRBD2 (6 bases). This CDR3 region has 13 residues. CDR1 and CDR2 from the germline V gene are SGHVS and FQNEAQ. The DNA of the CDR3 is TGTGCCAGCAGCTTAGACGGGACTGTTAAACCCACCTTC. Encoded protein: CASSLDGTVKPTF.

The chain couples TRBV9 to TRBJ2-5; D possibly corresponds to TRBD2 (5 bases). Germline assignment: CDR1 SGDLS and CDR2 YYNGEE. The V and J ends lost 0 bases and 5 bases respectively, with 11 bases between them. The CDR3 contains 14 residues. The DNA of the CDR3 is TGTGCCAGCAGCGTAGGGGGAGTGGTGGAGACCCAGTACTTC. Its protein product is CASSVGGVVETQYF.

The CDR3 bases are TGTGCCAGCAGCCCAAGAGACAGCAACGGGAAGGAACTGTTTTTT. This codes for CASSPRDSNGKELFF. This chain links TRBV4-2 with TRBJ1-4, with D perhaps matching TRBD1 (5 bases). CDR1 is LGHNA, CDR2 YNFKEQ, per germline. This CDR3 is 15 amino acids long. The ends were cut back, 4 bases at V and 12 bases at J, with 21 bases in the middle.